The T cell receptor beta chain described here comes from a study of radiation and T cells in renal cell carcinoma. Clones were read by immunoSEQ multiplex PCR, and TCRdb kept only the in-frame ones, dropping some. The profile covers around 140,000 clones, with 75% to 90% appearing a single time and about a sixth taken by the ten largest. The CDR3 sequence is 18 residues long. The V gene's germline CDR1 is LGHNA and CDR2 YSLEER. V was cut by 0 bases and J by 4 bases, with 20 bases left in between. The time point was: blood 4 weeks post-SBRT, at nephrectomy. Treatment reported: 15 Gy SBRT to primary tumor, nephrectomy 4 weeks later.

The material sequenced was blood, taken from a patient whose treatment included radiotherapy and nephrectomy. The TCR was taken from a woman aged 45 to 65 with renal cell carcinoma. V is TRBV4-3 and J is TRBJ2-3, with D possibly being TRBD1 (6 bases). The CDR3 here is CASSQDLLGAGVPDTQYF. The CDR3 DNA reads as TGCGCCAGCAGCCAAGATCTGTTGGGGGCCGGAGTACCAGATACGCAGTATTTT.